This paragraph covers one T cell receptor beta chain sequence. The CDR3 consists of 13 residues. V gave up 3 bases and J gave up 5 bases; unmatched junction bases: 1. Germline CDR1 reads SGHRS; CDR2 reads YFSETQ. This sample was included in a study of control samples from healthy donors and cancer patients. Generated by immunoSEQ multiplex PCR, the TCRdb table keeps only in-frame clones and is missing some. The sample includes around 120,000 clones, 87% of them seen just once. J is TRBJ2-7 and V is TRBV5-1; 11 nucleotides align to TRBD1. The sequenced sample was blood. This sequence originates from a middle-aged man in good health. The CDR3 nucleotides read TGCGCCAGCAGCTCGGGACAGGGGGACGAGCAGTACTTC. As protein: CASSSGQGDEQYF.